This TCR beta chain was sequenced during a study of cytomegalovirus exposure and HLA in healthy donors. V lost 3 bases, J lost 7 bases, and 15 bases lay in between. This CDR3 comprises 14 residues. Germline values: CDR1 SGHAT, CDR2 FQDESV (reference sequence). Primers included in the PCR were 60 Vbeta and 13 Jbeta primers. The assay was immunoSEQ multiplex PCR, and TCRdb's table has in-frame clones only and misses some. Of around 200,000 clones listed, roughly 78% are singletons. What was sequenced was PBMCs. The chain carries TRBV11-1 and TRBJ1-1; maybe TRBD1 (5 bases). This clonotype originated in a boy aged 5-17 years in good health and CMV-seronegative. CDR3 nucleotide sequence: TGTGCCAGCAGCTTCGGCCAGGGTCGGAATGAAGCTTTCTTT. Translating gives CASSFGQGRNEAFF.